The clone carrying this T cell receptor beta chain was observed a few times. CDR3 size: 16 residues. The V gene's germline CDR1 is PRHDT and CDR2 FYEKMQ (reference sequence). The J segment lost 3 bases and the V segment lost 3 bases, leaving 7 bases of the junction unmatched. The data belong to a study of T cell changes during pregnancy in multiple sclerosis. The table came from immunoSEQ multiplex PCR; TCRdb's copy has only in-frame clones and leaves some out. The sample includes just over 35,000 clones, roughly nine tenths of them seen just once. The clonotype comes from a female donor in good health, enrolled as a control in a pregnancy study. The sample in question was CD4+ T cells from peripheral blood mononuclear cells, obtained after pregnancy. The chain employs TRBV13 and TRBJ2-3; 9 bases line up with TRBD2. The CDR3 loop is CASSFRGGAGTDTQYF. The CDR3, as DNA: TGTGCCAGCAGCTTCCGCGGGGGGGCTGGGACAGATACGCAGTATTTT. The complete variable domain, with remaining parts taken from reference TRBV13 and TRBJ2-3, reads AAGVIQSPRHLIKEKRETATLKCYPIPRHDTVYWYQQGPGQDPQFLISFYEKMQSDKGSIPDRFSAQQFSDYHSELNMSSLELGDSALYFCASSFRGGAGTDTQYFGPGTRLTVL.